This record concerns one TCR beta chain sequence. This specimen comes from a study of blood T cell repertoires in COVID-19. Study summary: T cells, B-cell-depleted T cells, or PBMCs provided the cDNA or gDNA that served as material.

Original processing methods: Nucleated cell counts were estimated from reference gene primer amplification. TCRdb's table, derived via immunoSEQ multiplex PCR, lists solely in-frame clones and lacks some. Clone size and V and J calls were adopted from that table, with D and trimming inferred from the DNA. Among around 160,000 clones, about 88% were seen once, and the ten largest hold about 0.98%. Trimming shortened V by 4 bases and J by 1 base, and 4 bases separated the two germline ends. CDR1 and CDR2 (germline): MNHEY, SVGEGT. CDR3 length: 12 amino acids. This sequence joins TRBV6-2 or TRBV6-3 and TRBJ1-1, with D uncertain. Sequencing was done on a sample of peripheral blood. The receptor's source is a man aged 18-30 years with acute or convalescent COVID-19. The CDR3: CASSWRNTEAFF. The DNA of the CDR3 is TGTGCCAGCAGTTGGAGGAACACTGAAGCTTTCTTT.